This section outlines one T cell receptor beta chain sequence together with its context. The PCR contained 60 Vbeta and 13 Jbeta primers. Sequenced by immunoSEQ multiplex PCR; TCRdb stores in-frame clones only, minus some. The table has 100,000 to 150,000 clones, about 78% seen once. The source of the sample is a study of cytomegalovirus exposure and HLA in healthy donors. The sample comprised PBMCs. This sequence originates from a female donor in good health and CMV-seronegative.

The CDR3 spells CASSQAGQGAVGGYTF. DNA for the CDR3: TGTGCCAGCAGCCAAGCCGGACAGGGTGCCGTTGGAGGCTACACCTTC. This chain links TRBV4-2 with TRBJ1-2, with 8 bases lining up with TRBD1. V shed 1 base, J shed 8 bases, and the junction held 12 bases outside the gene matches. Per germline, CDR1 LGHNA and CDR2 YNFKEQ. CDR3 length equals 16 residues.